The clone carrying this T cell receptor beta chain was detected only once. Its specificity is unknown. It was focal radiation plus CTLA-4 blockade with ipilimumab that patients with chemo-refractory metastatic non-small-cell lung cancer received. There are 14 residues in the CDR3. Germline CDR1 reads GTSNPN; CDR2 reads SVGIG (reference sequence). J gave up 3 bases and V 3 bases, and 5 bases lay outside the gene matches. Sequencing used immunoSEQ multiplex PCR; TCRdb keeps in-frame clones, though not all of them. The sample lists about 51,000 clones, roughly 83% occurring once. This sample was included in a study of radiotherapy plus CTLA-4 blockade in lung cancer. Study-wide results and caveats: Alongside interferon-beta, early blood T cell clone dynamics were reportedly the best predictor of response. TCR clones originating in tumors grew in number in blood after radiotherapy plus ipilimumab.

The receptor was derived from a human donor with non-small cell lung cancer who had a complete response to radiotherapy plus ipilimumab. The specimen was peripheral blood, collected from a patient treated with radiotherapy plus ipilimumab. The V gene is TRBV30, the J gene TRBJ2-5, with 9 nucleotides matching TRBD1. CDR3 amino acids: CAWSYRGLEETQYF. CDR3 DNA sequence: TGTGCCTGGAGCTACAGGGGGCTAGAAGAGACCCAGTACTTC.